Presented here are 18 T cell receptor beta chains from one specimen sequenced in a study of a mutant IDH1 vaccine in newly diagnosed glioma. The antigens for these receptors are not known. Time point indicated: week 5, during vaccination. The study gave 300 ug of mutant IDH1 20-mer peptide per vaccine dose, with topical imiquimod. TCRdb's copy holds only in-frame clones and misses some; the assay was immunoSEQ multiplex PCR. The sample yields tens of thousands of clones, 90% to 95% seen once. Sequencing used PBMCs, obtained from a glioma patient whose treatment included an IDH1 peptide vaccine. Receptors were obtained from a woman aged 50 to 60 with glioma.

This sequence joins TRBV7-9 and TRBJ1-2; no clear D. The CDR3 length is 13 residues. Germline CDR1 reads SEHNR; CDR2 reads FQNEAQ (reference sequence). Trimming removed 1 base at V and 5 bases at J, with 8 bases between. DNA for the CDR3: TGTGCCAGCAGCTTAGATGGGCGGTATGGCTACACCTTC. Translation: CASSLDGRYGYTF.

This sequence joins TRBV7-8 and TRBJ1-1, with unresolved D. Germline CDR1 SGHVS, CDR2 FQNEAQ. Trimming pared 8 bases from V and 3 bases from J, leaving 13 bases between. CDR3 size: 13 residues. The CDR3 loop reads CASRNSGDTEAFF. The CDR3 region has the DNA TGTGCCAGCCGTAACTCTGGGGACACTGAAGCTTTCTTT.

V gene TRBV19 combines with J gene TRBJ2-2, with 10 bases that match TRBD1. V lost 3 bases to trimming and J lost 6 bases; unmatched junction nucleotides: 4. Per the germline V gene, CDR1 is LNHDA and CDR2 is SQIVND (reference sequence). This CDR3 spans 15 amino acids. The CDR3 DNA reads TGTGCCAGTAGTATCCGGGACAGGGGCTCCGGGGAGCTGTTTTTT. Translation: CASSIRDRGSGELFF.

This chain's CDR3 is CASSTPGGYEQFF. CDR3 coding DNA: TGTGCCAGCAGCACCCCGGGGGGATATGAGCAGTTCTTC. This rearrangement joins TRBV7-3 to TRBJ2-1; 7 bases match TRBD2. The CDR3 consists of 13 residues. Trimming cost V 5 bases and J 8 bases; bases outside gene matches: 6. Germline values: CDR1 SGHTA, CDR2 FQGTGA.

The J gene is TRBJ2-1, the V gene TRBV27; no definite D call. Germline CDR1 is MNHEY and CDR2 is SMNVEV (reference sequence). This CDR3 has 16 amino acids. The V end was cut by 6 bases, the J end by 1 base, with 16 bases between. CDR3 residues: CASRISGMDSYNEQFF. CDR3 bases: TGTGCCAGCAGGATCTCTGGAATGGATTCCTACAATGAGCAGTTCTTC.

In nucleotides, the CDR3 is TGTGCCAGCAGTTTAGGGGCCCTCGGTTCACCCCTCCACTTT. Protein: CASSLGALGSPLHF. The J gene is TRBJ1-6, the V gene TRBV28; TRBD1 might be the D (5 bases). Germline values: CDR1 MDHEN, CDR2 SYDVKM. This CDR3 is built from 14 residues. Between the trimmed V and J ends, which lost 2 bases and 9 bases, there was a span of 11 bases. The full variable domain, with the rest looked up from reference TRBV28 and TRBJ1-6, is DVKVTQSSRYLVKRTGEKVFLECVQDMDHENMFWYRQDPGLGLRLIYFSYDVKMKEKGDIPEGYSVSREKKERFSLILESASTNQTSMYLCASSLGALGSPLHFGNGTRLTVT.

The V call is TRBV29-1, the J call TRBJ1-2; D possibly corresponds to TRBD1 (6 bases). Trimming removed 3 bases at V and 4 bases at J, with 12 bases between. CDR1 is SQVTM, CDR2 ANQGSEA, per germline. The CDR3 spans 13 residues. CDR3 loop: CSVDVGAGYGYTF. The CDR3, as DNA: TGCAGCGTTGACGTGGGGGCTGGCTATGGCTACACCTTC.

The J gene is TRBJ1-1, the V gene TRBV6-5; D perhaps matches TRBD1 (5 bases). This CDR3 is 12 amino acids long. Germline values: CDR1 MNHEY, CDR2 SVGAGI. The germline V and J ends were trimmed by 5 bases and 7 bases, with 11 bases remaining between them. CDR3 nucleotide sequence: TGTGCCAGCAGTCGGGGGGGGGTTGAAGCTTTCTTT. It codes for CASSRGGVEAFF.

The rearrangement joins TRBV27 to TRBJ1-1, with 9 bases matching TRBD1. Trimming cost V 6 bases and J 1 base; bases outside gene matches: 3. Germline values: CDR1 MNHEY, CDR2 SMNVEV (reference sequence). This CDR3 is 14 amino acids long. DNA for the CDR3: TGTGCCAGCAGGCTACAGGGGGCGAACACTGAAGCTTTCTTT. Protein product: CASRLQGANTEAFF.

The rearrangement joins TRBV7-8 to TRBJ2-1; D is possibly TRBD1 (5 bases). Trimming left V 5 bases short and J 6 bases short, with 11 bases between. This CDR3 has 13 residues. Germline V CDR1 and CDR2: SGHVS, FQNEAQ. The CDR3 DNA reads TGTGCCAGCAGCCTGGGGCCCATCAATGAGCAGTTCTTC. It encodes CASSLGPINEQFF.

This clone showed up just once. This chain links TRBV2 with TRBJ2-1; TRBD2 matches at 8 bases. V was pared by 9 bases and J by 5 bases, with 9 bases of the junction left unmatched. The CDR3 contains 14 residues. Germline CDR1 is SNHLY and CDR2 is FYNNEI. CDR3 in amino acids: CASMPGLVNNEQFF. The CDR3 coding sequence is TGTGCCAGTATGCCGGGACTAGTGAACAATGAGCAGTTCTTC.

The chain recombines TRBV5-3 with TRBJ2-7; D is unresolved. TRBV5-3 is an ORF for which the function is uncertain. The CDR3 is made up of 11 amino acids. Trimming removed 4 bases at V and 3 bases at J, with 5 bases between. The CDR3 is CARSLIYEQYF. Written as DNA, the CDR3 is TGTGCCAGAAGCCTCATCTACGAGCAGTACTTC.

The chain is built from TRBV10-2 and TRBJ2-7; D may be TRBD1 or TRBD2 (5 bases each). Germline lookup yields CDR1 WSHSY and CDR2 SAAADI. V was cut by 0 bases and J by 7 bases, with 7 bases left in between. The CDR3 is 12 residues long. The CDR3 spells CASSESWGEQYF. In DNA, the CDR3 is TGCGCCAGCAGTGAGTCGTGGGGGGAGCAGTACTTC.

The chain recombines TRBV2 with TRBJ2-5; TRBD1 agrees at 10 bases. J lost 2 bases, V lost 6 bases, and 12 bases had no gene match. This CDR3 comprises 17 residues. CDR1 and CDR2 from the germline V gene are SNHLY and FYNNEI. The CDR3 loop is CASSTQDRGLRQETQYF. DNA for the CDR3: TGTGCCAGCAGCACACAGGACAGGGGGTTGAGACAAGAGACCCAGTACTTC.

Concerning this clone itself: The sample has other DNA sequences that encode this CDR3 too. This rearrangement joins TRBV9 to TRBJ1-5, with 7 bases aligning to TRBD1. The germline gives CDR1 SGDLS, CDR2 YYNGEE. V shed 0 bases and J 6 bases; nucleotides not matched to a gene: 6. This CDR3 is built from 15 residues. CDR3 sequence reads: CASSVGTGGGQPQHF. CDR3 nucleotide sequence: TGTGCCAGCAGCGTAGGGACAGGCGGCGGTCAGCCCCAGCATTTT.

The V gene is TRBV6-1, the J gene TRBJ1-6; the match to TRBD1 covers 7 bases. The trim removed 3 bases at V and 11 bases at J, leaving 4 bases unmatched. The length of the CDR3 is 13 residues. Germline CDR1 MNHNS, CDR2 SASEGT. In DNA form, the CDR3 reads TGTGCCAGCAGTGAGGGACAGCGGACACCCCTCCACTTT. This codes for CASSEGQRTPLHF.

This clone was detected a few times. The rearrangement uses TRBV7-3 and TRBJ2-2; no clear D. The germline gives CDR1 SGHTA, CDR2 FQGTGA. The V gene lost 5 bases and the J gene lost 7 bases, with 8 bases spanning the gap. The CDR3 runs to 12 residues. CDR3: CASSADFGELFF. For the CDR3, the DNA is TGTGCCAGCAGCGCTGATTTCGGGGAGCTGTTTTTT. The full variable domain, with the rest looked up from reference TRBV7-3 and TRBJ2-2, is GAGVSQTPSNKVTEKGKYVELRCDPISGHTALYWYRQSLGQGPEFLIYFQGTGAADDSGLPNDRFFAVRPEGSVSTLKIQRTERGDSAVYLCASSADFGELFFGEGSRLTVL.

J is TRBJ2-1 and V is TRBV23-1; 11 bases fit TRBD2. TRBV23-1 is assigned to the ORF class and has an uncertain function. J was trimmed by 8 bases and V by 5 bases; bases with no gene match: 14. This CDR3 is 17 amino acids long. The CDR3 DNA is TGCGCCAGCAGTGGACTAGCGGGCGTGACCCGGCGGGATGAGCAGTTCTTC. Its translation is CASSGLAGVTRRDEQFF.